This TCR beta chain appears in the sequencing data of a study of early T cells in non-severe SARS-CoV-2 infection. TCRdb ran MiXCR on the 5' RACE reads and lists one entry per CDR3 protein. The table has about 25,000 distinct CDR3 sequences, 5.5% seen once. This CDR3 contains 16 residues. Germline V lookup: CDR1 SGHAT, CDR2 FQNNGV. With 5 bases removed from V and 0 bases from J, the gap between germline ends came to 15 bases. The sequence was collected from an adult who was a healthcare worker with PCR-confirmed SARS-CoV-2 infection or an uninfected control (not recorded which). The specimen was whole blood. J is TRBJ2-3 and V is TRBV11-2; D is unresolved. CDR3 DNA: TGTGCCAGCAGCCTCGCAACTACTTCTAGCACAGATACGCAGTATTTT. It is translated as CASSLATTSSTDTQYF. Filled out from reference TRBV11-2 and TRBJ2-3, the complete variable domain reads EAGVAQSPRYKIIEKRQSVAFWCNPISGHATLYWYQQILGQGPKLLIQFQNNGVVDDSQLPKDRFSAERLKGVDSTLKIQPAKLEDSAVYLCASSLATTSSTDTQYFGPGTRLTVL.